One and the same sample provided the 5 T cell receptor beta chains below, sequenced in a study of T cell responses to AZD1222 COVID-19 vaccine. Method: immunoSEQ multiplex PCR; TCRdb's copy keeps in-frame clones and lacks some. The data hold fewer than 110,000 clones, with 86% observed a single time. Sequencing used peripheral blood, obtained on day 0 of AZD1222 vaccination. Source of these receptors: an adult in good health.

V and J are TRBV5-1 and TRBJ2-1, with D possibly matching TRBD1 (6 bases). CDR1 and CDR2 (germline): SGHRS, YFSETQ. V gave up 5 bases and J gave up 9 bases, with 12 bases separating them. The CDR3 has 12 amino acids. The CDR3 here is CASRGGRGEQFF. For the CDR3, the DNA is TGCGCCAGCAGAGGGGGTCGAGGTGAGCAGTTCTTC.

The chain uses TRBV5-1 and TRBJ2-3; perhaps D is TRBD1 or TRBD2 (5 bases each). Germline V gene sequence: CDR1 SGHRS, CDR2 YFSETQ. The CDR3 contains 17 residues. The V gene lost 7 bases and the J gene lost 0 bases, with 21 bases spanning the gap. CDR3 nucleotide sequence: TGCGCCAGCCGTGTGGGGAGAACGACAGAGAGCACAGATACGCAGTATTTT. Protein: CASRVGRTTESTDTQYF.

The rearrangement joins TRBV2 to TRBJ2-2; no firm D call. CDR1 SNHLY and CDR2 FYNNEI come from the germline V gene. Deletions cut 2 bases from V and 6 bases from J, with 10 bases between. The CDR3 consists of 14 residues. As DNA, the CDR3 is TGTGCCAGCAGTGAATTGGTAGACTCCGGGGAGCTGTTTTTT. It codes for CASSELVDSGELFF.

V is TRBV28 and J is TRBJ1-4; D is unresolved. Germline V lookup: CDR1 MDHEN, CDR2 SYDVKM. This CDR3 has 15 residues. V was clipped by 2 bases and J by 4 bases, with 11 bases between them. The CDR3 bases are TGTGCCAGCAGTTTAGCGGGGTACAATAATGAAAAACTGTTTTTT. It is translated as CASSLAGYNNEKLFF.

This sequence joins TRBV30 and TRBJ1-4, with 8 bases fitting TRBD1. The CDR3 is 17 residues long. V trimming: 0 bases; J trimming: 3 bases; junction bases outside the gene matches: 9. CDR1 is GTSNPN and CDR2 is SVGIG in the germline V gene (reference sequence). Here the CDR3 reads CAWSVLAGGWSNEKLFF. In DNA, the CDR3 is TGTGCCTGGAGTGTACTGGCAGGGGGCTGGTCTAATGAAAAACTGTTTTTT. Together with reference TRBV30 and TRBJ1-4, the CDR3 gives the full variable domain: SQTIHQWPATLVQPVGSPLSLECTVEGTSNPNLYWYRQAAGRGLQLLFYSVGIGQISSEVPQNLSASRPQDRQFILSSKKLLLSDSGFYLCAWSVLAGGWSNEKLFFGSGTQLSVL.